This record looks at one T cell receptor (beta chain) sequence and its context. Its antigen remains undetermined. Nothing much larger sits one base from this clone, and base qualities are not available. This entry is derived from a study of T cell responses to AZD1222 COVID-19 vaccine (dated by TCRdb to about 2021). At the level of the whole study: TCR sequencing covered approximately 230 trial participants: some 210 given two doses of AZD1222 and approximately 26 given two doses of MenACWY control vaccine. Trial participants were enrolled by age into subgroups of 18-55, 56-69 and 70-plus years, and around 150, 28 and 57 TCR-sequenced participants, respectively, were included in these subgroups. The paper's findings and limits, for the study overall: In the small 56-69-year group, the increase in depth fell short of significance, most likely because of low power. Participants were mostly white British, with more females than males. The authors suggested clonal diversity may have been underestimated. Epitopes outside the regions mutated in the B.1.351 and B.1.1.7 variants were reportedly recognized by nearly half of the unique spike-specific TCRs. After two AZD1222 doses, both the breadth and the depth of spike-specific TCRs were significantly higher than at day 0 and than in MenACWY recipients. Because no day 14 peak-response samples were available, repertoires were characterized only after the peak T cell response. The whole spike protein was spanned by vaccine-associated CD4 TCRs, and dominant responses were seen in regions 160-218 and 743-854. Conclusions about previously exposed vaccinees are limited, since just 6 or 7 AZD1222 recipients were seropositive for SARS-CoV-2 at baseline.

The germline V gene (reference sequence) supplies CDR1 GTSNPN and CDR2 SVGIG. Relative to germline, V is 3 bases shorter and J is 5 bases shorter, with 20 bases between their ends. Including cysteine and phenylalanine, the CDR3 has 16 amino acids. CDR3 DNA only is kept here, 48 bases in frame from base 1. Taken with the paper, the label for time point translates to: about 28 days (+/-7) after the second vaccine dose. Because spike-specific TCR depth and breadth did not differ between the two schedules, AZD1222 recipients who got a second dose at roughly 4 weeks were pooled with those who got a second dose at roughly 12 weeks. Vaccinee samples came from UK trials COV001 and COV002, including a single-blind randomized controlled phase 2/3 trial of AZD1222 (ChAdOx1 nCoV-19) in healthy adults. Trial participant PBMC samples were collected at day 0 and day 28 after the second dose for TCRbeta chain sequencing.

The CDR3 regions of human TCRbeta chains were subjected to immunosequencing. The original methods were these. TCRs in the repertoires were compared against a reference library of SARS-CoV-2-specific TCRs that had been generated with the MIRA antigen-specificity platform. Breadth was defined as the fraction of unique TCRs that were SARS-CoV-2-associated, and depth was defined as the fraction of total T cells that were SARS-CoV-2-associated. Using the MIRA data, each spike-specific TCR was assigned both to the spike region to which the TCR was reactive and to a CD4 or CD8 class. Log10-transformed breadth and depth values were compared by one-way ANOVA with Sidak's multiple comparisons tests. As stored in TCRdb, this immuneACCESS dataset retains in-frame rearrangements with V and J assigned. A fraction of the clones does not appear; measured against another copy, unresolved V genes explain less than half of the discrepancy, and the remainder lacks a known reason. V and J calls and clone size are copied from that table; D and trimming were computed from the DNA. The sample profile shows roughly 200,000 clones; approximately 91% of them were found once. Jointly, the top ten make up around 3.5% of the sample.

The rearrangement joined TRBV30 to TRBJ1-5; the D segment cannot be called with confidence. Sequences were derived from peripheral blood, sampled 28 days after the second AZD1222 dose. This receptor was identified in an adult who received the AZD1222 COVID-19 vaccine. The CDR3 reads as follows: CAWREPWAGGYQPQHF. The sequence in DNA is TGTGCCTGGAGGGAGCCTTGGGCGGGCGGTTATCAGCCCCAGCATTTT. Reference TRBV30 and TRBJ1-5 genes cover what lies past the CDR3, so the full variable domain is SQTIHQWPATLVQPVGSPLSLECTVEGTSNPNLYWYRQAAGRGLQLLFYSVGIGQISSEVPQNLSASRPQDRQFILSSKKLLLSDSGFYLCAWREPWAGGYQPQHFGDGTRLSIL.